One and the same sample provided the 32 T cell receptor beta chains below, sequenced in a study of cytomegalovirus exposure and HLA in healthy donors. A multiplex PCR was run with 60 Vbeta primers and 13 Jbeta primers. The method was immunoSEQ multiplex PCR; TCRdb's version includes in-frame clones alone and lacks a portion of them. The sample consists of 150,000 to 200,000 clones, 65% to 90% of them appearing once. Sequencing was carried out using PBMCs. These TCRs come from a middle-aged man in good health and CMV-seropositive.

This clone appeared a single time. The chain combines TRBV9 with TRBJ2-7; TRBD1 might be the D (5 bases). Trimming left V 0 bases short and J 2 bases short, with 9 bases between. Looked up from germline, CDR1 is SGDLS and CDR2 is YYNGEE. The CDR3 is 14 residues long. The CDR3 DNA reads TGTGCCAGCAGCGTAGGGATAGGGGCCTACGAGCAGTACTTC. This encodes CASSVGIGAYEQYF.

The rearrangement uses TRBV15 and TRBJ1-1; the D is unclear. This CDR3 is built from 13 residues. V was pared by 2 bases and J by 2 bases, with 6 bases between. CDR1 is LNHNV, CDR2 YYDKDF, per germline (reference sequence). The CDR3 region is CATSRTTNTEAFF. The DNA for the CDR3 is TGTGCCACCAGCAGAACCACAAACACTGAAGCTTTCTTT.

This chain uses TRBV10-1 with TRBJ2-7; 9 positions agree with TRBD1. The junction had 9 bases not matched to a gene; V was cut back by 8 bases and J by 4 bases. This CDR3 has 14 amino acids. CDR1 and CDR2 (germline): WNHNN, SYGVQD (reference sequence). In DNA form, the CDR3 reads TGCGCCAGCTCTCCGGGACAGGGTGGGTACGAGCAGTACTTC. Protein product: CASSPGQGGYEQYF.

This clone has at least ten counts. The V call is TRBV4-1, the J call TRBJ1-1, with D maybe TRBD1 (5 bases). Germline CDR1 and CDR2: MGHRA and YSYEKL. This CDR3 comprises 13 residues. V was cut by 0 bases and J by 11 bases, with 13 bases left in between. CDR3 in DNA: TGCGCCAGCAGCCAAGAAGGGGAGGTGGAGGCTTTCTTT. Residues: CASSQEGEVEAFF.

The sample holds a few counts of this clone. The gene calls are TRBV7-9 and TRBJ2-3; D may be TRBD1 (5 bases). From germline, CDR1 is SEHNR and CDR2 FQNEAQ (reference sequence). Trimming shortened V by 5 bases and J by 4 bases, and 16 bases separated the two germline ends. CDR3 length equals 15 residues. The CDR3 is CASSPPGHLADTQYF. The CDR3 DNA reads TGTGCCAGCAGCCCCCCCGGACACTTGGCAGATACGCAGTATTTT.

V usage is TRBV29-1 and J usage is TRBJ2-5; a possible D gene is TRBD1 (6 bases). V dropped 5 bases and J dropped 1 base, with 11 bases sitting between them. This CDR3 comprises 13 residues. Per the germline V gene, CDR1 is SQVTM and CDR2 is ANQGSEA. The CDR3 DNA reads TGCAGCGTTCTCCGGGACACCCAAGAGACCCAGTACTTC. Protein sequence: CSVLRDTQETQYF.

The CDR3 nucleotides read TGTGCCAGCAGCTTAACGACAGCAAGATTGAACACTGAAGCTTTCTTT. Encoded protein: CASSLTTARLNTEAFF. V usage is TRBV7-6 and J usage is TRBJ1-1; maybe TRBD1 (5 bases). The germline V and J ends were trimmed by 2 bases and 0 bases, with 13 bases remaining between them. The CDR3 has 16 residues. Germline-derived CDR1 and CDR2 are SGHVS and FNYEAQ.

This clone has a handful of counts. The chain uses TRBV6-1 and TRBJ1-4, with D possibly being TRBD1 (5 bases). The ends were cut back, 2 bases at V and 8 bases at J, with 15 bases in the middle. The CDR3 spans 15 residues. Germline V gene sequence: CDR1 MNHNS, CDR2 SASEGT. CDR3 nucleotides: TGTGCCAGCAGTGAATCTGGGACTGGTGGGGAAAAACTGTTTTTT. Protein: CASSESGTGGEKLFF.

This clone came up once. This rearrangement joins TRBV18 to TRBJ2-1; D might be TRBD2 (6 bases). Germline CDR1 and CDR2: KGHSH and LQKENI. This CDR3 is built from 16 residues. V was shortened by 6 bases and J by 6 bases, with 21 bases between the two germline ends. As DNA, the CDR3 is TGTGCCAGCTCGCGGGGCCCAGGTGATGGTAGCAATGAGCAGTTCTTC. The encoded protein is CASSRGPGDGSNEQFF.

The rearrangement joins TRBV2 to TRBJ1-2; 10 positions match TRBD1. The CDR3 sequence is 14 residues long. V was clipped by 8 bases and J by 0 bases; unmatched bases: 3. Germline-derived CDR1 and CDR2 are SNHLY and FYNNEI. The DNA for the CDR3 is TGTGCCAGCGCGGGACAGGGGACTAACTATGGCTACACCTTC. This encodes CASAGQGTNYGYTF. The full variable domain, in which reference TRBV2 and TRBJ1-2 provide the parts outside the CDR3, is EPEVTQTPSHQVTQMGQEVILRCVPISNHLYFYWYRQILGQKVEFLVSFYNNEISEKSEIFDDQFSVERPDGSNFTLKIRSTKLEDSAMYFCASAGQGTNYGYTFGSGTRLTVV.

The chain couples TRBV6-1 to TRBJ1-1; TRBD1 agrees at 9 bases. The CDR3 is made up of 13 amino acids. Unmatched junction bases numbered 8, after V lost 11 bases and J lost 4 bases. The germline CDR1 and CDR2 sequences are MNHNS and SASEGT. As DNA, the CDR3 is TGTGCCTCCAGACAGGGGGTAGTCACTGAAGCTTTCTTT. This gives the protein CASRQGVVTEAFF.

This clone has just a few counts. The chain links TRBV7-8 to TRBJ2-1; 8 positions match TRBD2. The germline V gene encodes CDR1 SGHVS and CDR2 FQNEAQ. This CDR3 comprises 16 residues. V trimming: 6 bases; J trimming: 6 bases; junction bases outside the gene matches: 13. CDR3 nucleotides: TGTGCCAGCAGGGCAGGACTAGCTCCTGGGGTCAATGAGCAGTTCTTC. Protein product: CASRAGLAPGVNEQFF.

V and J are TRBV7-8 and TRBJ2-1; 7 nucleotides align to TRBD2. The V gene's germline CDR1 is SGHVS and CDR2 FQNEAQ. V lost 5 bases, J lost 6 bases, and 7 bases stayed unmatched. The CDR3 runs 14 residues. This chain's CDR3 is CASSHFPGGNEQFF. The CDR3 nucleotides read TGTGCCAGCAGCCACTTCCCGGGGGGCAATGAGCAGTTCTTC. The full variable domain, rest sourced from reference TRBV7-8 and TRBJ2-1, is GAGVSQSPRYKVAKRGQDVALRCDPISGHVSLFWYQQALGQGPEFLTYFQNEAQLDKSGLPSDRFFAERPEGSVSTLKIQRTQQEDSAVYLCASSHFPGGNEQFFGPGTRLTVL.

Only one count was recorded for this clone. The chain links TRBV18 to TRBJ2-3; tentative D call: TRBD1 (6 bases). Germline CDR1 is KGHSH and CDR2 is LQKENI. Trimming took off 0 bases at V and 0 bases at J, with 16 bases between the two ends. The CDR3 covers 18 residues. CDR3: CASSPPIGPGESTDTQYF. As DNA, the CDR3 is TGTGCCAGCTCACCACCTATAGGGCCAGGGGAAAGCACAGATACGCAGTATTTT.

This rearrangement joins TRBV7-3 to TRBJ2-2; D is uncertain. The V and J ends lost 4 bases and 6 bases respectively, with 9 bases between them. The CDR3 covers 13 residues. Germline lookup yields CDR1 SGHTA and CDR2 FQGTGA. DNA for the CDR3: TGTGCCAGCAGCTCCCTAGAGGCCGGGGAGCTGTTTTTT. This gives the protein CASSSLEAGELFF.

V is TRBV12-5 and J is TRBJ2-1; 8 bases match TRBD1. V trimming: 1 base; J trimming: 9 bases; junction bases outside the gene matches: 2. This CDR3 comprises 13 residues. CDR1 is LGHNT, CDR2 FRNRAP, per germline. DNA of the CDR3: TGTGCTAGTGGTTTGGGGACAGGGTTTGAGCAGTTCTTC. Translation: CASGLGTGFEQFF.

In this sample, this clone turned up once. This chain joins TRBV11-3 and TRBJ2-2; D is unresolved. Trimming removed 0 bases at V and 5 bases at J, with 10 bases between. Germline CDR1 and CDR2: SGHNT and YENEEA. The CDR3 runs to 15 residues. The CDR3 nucleotides are TGTGCCAGCAGCTTAGACCCGGTGGTGACCGGGGAGCTGTTTTTT. It encodes CASSLDPVVTGELFF.

This chain uses TRBV5-6 with TRBJ1-2; no reliable D call. CDR3 size: 16 residues. Trimming took off 0 bases at V and 0 bases at J, with 12 bases between the two ends. Germline lookup yields CDR1 SGHDT and CDR2 YYEEEE. CDR3 amino acids: CASSLERTTPNYGYTF. For the CDR3, the DNA is TGTGCCAGCAGCTTGGAAAGAACAACCCCTAACTATGGCTACACCTTC. The variable domain in full, with the rest retrieved from reference TRBV5-6 and TRBJ1-2, is DAGVTQSPTHLIKTRGQQVTLRCSPKSGHDTVSWYQQALGQGPQFIFQYYEEEERQRGNFPDRFSGHQFPNYSSELNVNALLLGDSALYLCASSLERTTPNYGYTFGSGTRLTVV.

The chain couples TRBV4-1 to TRBJ2-7; 8 bases map to TRBD1. This CDR3 comprises 16 residues. V shed 4 bases and J 5 bases; nucleotides not matched to a gene: 13. Germline V gene data show CDR1 as MGHRA and CDR2 as YSYEKL. The DNA of the CDR3 is TGCGCCAGCAGCCCTTTTTGGGGGGCAGGGGGCCACGAGCAGTACTTC. It yields the protein CASSPFWGAGGHEQYF.

V is TRBV19 and J is TRBJ2-6; 13 bases line up with TRBD2. The CDR3 sequence is 19 residues long. J gave up 11 bases and V 5 bases, and 18 bases lay outside the gene matches. Per germline, CDR1 LNHDA and CDR2 SQIVND (reference sequence). This CDR3 is CASSPSGLAGIPVSDVLTF. In nucleotides, the CDR3 is TGTGCCAGTAGTCCCTCGGGACTAGCGGGAATCCCTGTTTCGGACGTCCTGACTTTC.

The chain joins TRBV5-8 to TRBJ2-1; 8 bases are shared with TRBD2. The CDR3 totals 16 residues. The V gene's germline CDR1 is SGHTS and CDR2 YDEGEE. V lost 2 bases, J lost 0 bases, and 4 bases stayed unmatched. DNA of the CDR3: TGTGCCAGCAGCTTTCGTCTAGCGGGCTCCTACAATGAGCAGTTCTTC. Its protein product is CASSFRLAGSYNEQFF.

This chain connects TRBV6-1 to TRBJ1-5; 8 positions agree with TRBD1. V was clipped by 8 bases and J by 3 bases; unmatched bases: 9. The germline CDR1 and CDR2 sequences are MNHNS and SASEGT. The CDR3 spans 15 residues. CDR3 nucleotides: TGTGCCAGCCTTCTATGGGGACAGGCCAATCAGCCCCAGCATTTT. Its protein product is CASLLWGQANQPQHF.

The genes are TRBV9 and TRBJ2-7; D is possibly TRBD1 (5 bases). This CDR3 has 15 residues. Trimming removed 5 bases at V and 0 bases at J, with 15 bases between. The germline V gene encodes CDR1 SGDLS and CDR2 YYNGEE. CDR3 bases: TGTGCCAGCAGACCCACAGGAAAGACCTCCTACGAGCAGTACTTC. Its protein is CASRPTGKTSYEQYF.

This clone has just one count. The V and J genes are TRBV11-3 and TRBJ2-1; D gene ambiguous. Germline V gene lookup returns CDR1 SGHNT and CDR2 YENEEA. Trimming cost V 5 bases and J 6 bases, with 14 bases left between them. CDR3 size: 14 residues. The CDR3 DNA is TGTGCCAGCAGCCCAACCGGGTCCGGCAATGAGCAGTTCTTC. Encoded protein: CASSPTGSGNEQFF.

CDR3 in amino acids: CATSRAGEGTDTQYF. CDR3 coding DNA: TGTGCCACCAGCAGAGCGGGAGAAGGAACAGATACGCAGTATTTT. The rearrangement links TRBV15 to TRBJ2-3, with a tentative D call TRBD2 (6 bases). V was pared by 1 base and J by 3 bases, with 11 bases between. The CDR3 runs 15 residues. Germline loops: CDR1 LNHNV, CDR2 YYDKDF (reference sequence).

This clone was recorded once. The chain recombines TRBV5-5 with TRBJ1-2; the D is unclear. V lost 4 bases, J lost 3 bases, and 16 bases lay in between. This CDR3 comprises 15 residues. Germline CDR1 and CDR2: SGHKS and YYEKEE (reference sequence). The CDR3 DNA follows: TGTGCCAGCAGCCAGAGAGGCCTCGACTACTATGGCTACACCTTC. As protein: CASSQRGLDYYGYTF. The full variable domain, completed using reference TRBV5-5 and TRBJ1-2, is DAGVTQSPTHLIKTRGQQVTLRCSPISGHKSVSWYQQVLGQGPQFIFQYYEKEERGRGNFPDRFSARQFPNYSSELNVNALLLGDSALYLCASSQRGLDYYGYTFGSGTRLTVV.

The gene calls are TRBV5-8 and TRBJ2-2, with TRBD2 as a possible D gene (6 bases). CDR3 length equals 17 residues. Germline assignment: CDR1 SGHTS and CDR2 YDEGEE. V was shortened by 0 bases and J by 0 bases, with 12 bases between the two germline ends. This CDR3 reads CASSLELGGANTGELFF. The DNA of the CDR3 is TGTGCCAGCAGCTTGGAACTGGGGGGAGCGAACACCGGGGAGCTGTTTTTT.

The CDR3 is CASSPVMGELFF. The DNA of the CDR3 is TGTGCCAGCTCACCAGTCATGGGGGAGCTGTTTTTT. V gene TRBV18 combines with J gene TRBJ2-2, with no clear D. V lost 2 bases and J lost 8, with 6 bases in between. This CDR3 spans 12 amino acids. CDR1 is KGHSH, CDR2 LQKENI, per germline.

The chain's CDR3 is CASSIRFRGSHNYNEQFF. The CDR3 DNA is TGTGCCAGCAGCATAAGATTTAGAGGGAGTCACAACTACAATGAGCAGTTCTTC. This chain uses TRBV13 with TRBJ2-1, with D maybe TRBD2 (5 bases). Germline CDR1 is PRHDT and CDR2 is FYEKMQ (reference sequence). The CDR3 is 18 amino acids. V lost 5 bases, J lost 3 bases, and 23 bases lay in between.

The CDR3 coding sequence is TGTCCTATTATCAGGGACAGGGTTGGTCTGGCCGGGGAGCTGTTTTTT. It is translated as CPIIRDRVGLAGELFF. The J gene is TRBJ2-2, the V gene TRBV11-3, with TRBD1 identical over 9 bases. The CDR3 extends over 16 amino acids. Germline CDR1 reads SGHNT; CDR2 reads YENEEA.

This clone has only a few counts. The V call is TRBV6-5, the J call TRBJ2-7; D remains unclear. The germline gives CDR1 MNHEY, CDR2 SVGAGI. V lost 5 bases to trimming and J lost 0 bases, with 11 bases between them. This CDR3 is built from 14 residues. In DNA form, the CDR3 reads TGTGCCAGCAGTCACCGAGCGAGCTCCTACGAGCAGTACTTC. Translated: CASSHRASSYEQYF.

V gene TRBV7-6 combines with J gene TRBJ2-3; 8 bases align to TRBD2. The CDR3 length is 15 residues. Trimming cost V 3 bases and J 5 bases; bases outside gene matches: 7. The germline CDR1 and CDR2 sequences are SGHVS and FNYEAQ. The CDR3 DNA follows: TGTGCCAGCAGCTTCCGGGGGGGCCGAGAAGATACGCAGTATTTT. Protein product: CASSFRGGREDTQYF.